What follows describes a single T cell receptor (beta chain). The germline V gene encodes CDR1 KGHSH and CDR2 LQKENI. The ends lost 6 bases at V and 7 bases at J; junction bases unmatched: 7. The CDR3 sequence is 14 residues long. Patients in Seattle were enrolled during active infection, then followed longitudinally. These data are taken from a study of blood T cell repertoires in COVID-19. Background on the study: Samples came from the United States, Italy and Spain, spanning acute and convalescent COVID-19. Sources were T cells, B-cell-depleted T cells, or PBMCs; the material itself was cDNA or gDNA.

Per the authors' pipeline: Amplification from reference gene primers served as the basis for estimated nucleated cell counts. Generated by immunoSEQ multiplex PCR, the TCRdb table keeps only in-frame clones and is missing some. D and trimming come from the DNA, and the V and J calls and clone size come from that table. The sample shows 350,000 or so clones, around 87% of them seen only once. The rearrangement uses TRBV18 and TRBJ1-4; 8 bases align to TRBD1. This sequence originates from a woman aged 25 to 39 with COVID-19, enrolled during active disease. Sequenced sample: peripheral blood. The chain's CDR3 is CASSSGGTGEKLFF. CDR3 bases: TGTGCCAGCTCCTCAGGGGGCACTGGTGAAAAACTGTTTTTT.